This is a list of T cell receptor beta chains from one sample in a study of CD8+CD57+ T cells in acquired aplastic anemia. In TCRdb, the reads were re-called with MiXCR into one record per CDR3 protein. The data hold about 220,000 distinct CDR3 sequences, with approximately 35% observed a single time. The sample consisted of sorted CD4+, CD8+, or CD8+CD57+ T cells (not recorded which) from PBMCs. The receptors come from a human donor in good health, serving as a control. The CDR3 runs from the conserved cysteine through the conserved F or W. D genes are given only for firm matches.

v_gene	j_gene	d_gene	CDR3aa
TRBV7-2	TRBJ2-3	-	CASSEVGGLQTDTQYF
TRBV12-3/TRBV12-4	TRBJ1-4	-	CASSLLGTNEKLFF
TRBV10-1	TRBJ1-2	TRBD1	CATAGDGTGYGYTF
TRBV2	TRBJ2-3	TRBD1	CASSQGALTDTQYF
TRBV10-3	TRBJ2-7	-	CAISESQVLRRGPYEQYF
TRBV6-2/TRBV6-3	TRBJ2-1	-	CASSYNLGSSYNEQFF
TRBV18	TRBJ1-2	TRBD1	CASSPTGAYGYTF
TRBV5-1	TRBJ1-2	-	CASSLLPGDYGYTF
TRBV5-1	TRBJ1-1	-	CASSSTGGDTEAFF
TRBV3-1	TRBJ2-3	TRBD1	CASSQQTGDTDTQYF
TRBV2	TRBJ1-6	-	CASSERLSSPLHF
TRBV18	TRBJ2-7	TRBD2	CASSPGLAGIYEQYF
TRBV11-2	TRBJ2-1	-	CASSLENEQFF
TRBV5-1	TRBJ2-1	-	CASSGEPSGVAYNEQFF
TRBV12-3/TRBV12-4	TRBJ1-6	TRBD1	CASSSGQGALTSPLHF
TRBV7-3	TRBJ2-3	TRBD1	CASSLFPDRGLSDTQYF
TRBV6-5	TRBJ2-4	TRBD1	CASSSGTVRNPQYF
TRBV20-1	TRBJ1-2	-	CSARDRAGKSMGYTF
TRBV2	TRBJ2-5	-	CASSSIPTLGTQYF
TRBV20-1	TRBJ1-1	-	CSARAGANTEAFF
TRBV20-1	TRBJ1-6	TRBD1	CSPRRTGYILSPLHF
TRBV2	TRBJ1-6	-	CASRLAEANSPLHF
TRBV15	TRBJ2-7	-	CATRSREHYEQYF
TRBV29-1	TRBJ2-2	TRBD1	CSVEEPQGTGELFF
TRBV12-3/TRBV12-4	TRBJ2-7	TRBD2	CASSQLLLTSGGHYEQYF